This entry concerns a single T cell receptor (beta chain). This CDR3 has 14 residues. V was cut by 6 bases and J by 1 base, with 12 bases left in between. Germline CDR1 and CDR2: MGHDK and SYGVNS. Clones were read by immunoSEQ multiplex PCR, and TCRdb kept only the in-frame ones, dropping some. The sample includes under 1,100,000 clones, 60% to 80% seen only once; the top ten take about 1.5%. This sample was included in a study of shared clonotypes between healthy human individuals. Sample: memory CD4+ T cells sorted from blood. Stated subset: CD45RA-negative fraction. This clonotype was obtained from a young man in good health. The chain uses TRBV25-1 and TRBJ1-1, with D tentatively TRBD1 (6 bases). The CDR3 protein is CASRPRGANTEAFF. The CDR3 region has the DNA TGTGCCAGCAGGCCCCGGGGGGCGAACACTGAAGCTTTCTTT.